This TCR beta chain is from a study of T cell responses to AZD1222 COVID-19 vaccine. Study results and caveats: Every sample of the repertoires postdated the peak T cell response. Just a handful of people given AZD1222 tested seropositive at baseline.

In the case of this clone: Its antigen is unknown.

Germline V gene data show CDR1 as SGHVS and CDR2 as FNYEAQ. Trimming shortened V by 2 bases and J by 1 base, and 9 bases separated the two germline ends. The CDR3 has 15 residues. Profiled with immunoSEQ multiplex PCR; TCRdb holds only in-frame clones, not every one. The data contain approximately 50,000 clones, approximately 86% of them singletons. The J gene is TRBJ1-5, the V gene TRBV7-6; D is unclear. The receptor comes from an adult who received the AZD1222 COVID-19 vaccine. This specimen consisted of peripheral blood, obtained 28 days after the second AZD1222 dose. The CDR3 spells CASSLFPGSNQPQHF. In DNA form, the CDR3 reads TGTGCCAGCAGCTTATTCCCAGGAAGCAATCAGCCCCAGCATTTT.